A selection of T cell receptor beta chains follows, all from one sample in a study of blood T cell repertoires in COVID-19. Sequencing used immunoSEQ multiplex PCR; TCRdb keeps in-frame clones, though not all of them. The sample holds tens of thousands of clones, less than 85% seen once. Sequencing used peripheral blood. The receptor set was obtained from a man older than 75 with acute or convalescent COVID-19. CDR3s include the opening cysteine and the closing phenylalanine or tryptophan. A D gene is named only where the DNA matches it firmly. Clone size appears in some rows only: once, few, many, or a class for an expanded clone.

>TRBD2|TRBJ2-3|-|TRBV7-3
CASSPRAGGGTQYF
TGTGCCAGCAGTCCTAGAGCGGGAGGTGGGACGCAGTATTTT
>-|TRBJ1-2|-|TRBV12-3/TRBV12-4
CASSADRNYGYTF
TGTGCCAGCAGTGCAGACAGGAACTATGGCTACACCTTC
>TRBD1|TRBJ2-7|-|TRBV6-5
CASIRTGTGEYEQYF
TGTGCCAGCATTCGTACCGGGACAGGGGAATACGAGCAGTACTTC
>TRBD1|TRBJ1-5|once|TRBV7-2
CASSLGGDRGNQPQHF
TGTGCCAGCAGCTTAGGGGGGGACAGGGGCAATCAGCCCCAGCATTTT
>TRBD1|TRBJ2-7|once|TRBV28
CASSPPVSSGGAYEQYF
TGTGCCAGCAGCCCCCCGGTTTCATCAGGGGGCGCGTACGAGCAGTACTTC
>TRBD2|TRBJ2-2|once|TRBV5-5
CASSRLAGGPQAELFF
TGTGCCAGCAGCCGGCTAGCGGGAGGGCCACAGGCGGAGCTGTTTTTT
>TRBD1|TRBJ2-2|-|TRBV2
CASRDDRGPGELFF
TGTGCCAGCAGGGATGACAGGGGTCCCGGGGAGCTGTTTTTT
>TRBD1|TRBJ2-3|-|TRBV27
CASSLSPQGITDTQYF
TGTGCCAGCAGTTTATCCCCACAGGGGATCACAGATACGCAGTATTTT
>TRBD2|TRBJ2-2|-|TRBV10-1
CASSALAGTSNTGELFF
TGCGCCAGCAGTGCACTAGCGGGAACCTCAAACACCGGGGAGCTGTTTTTT
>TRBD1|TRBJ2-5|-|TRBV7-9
CASSFDDRGGQETQYF
TGTGCCAGCAGCTTTGATGACAGGGGGGGACAAGAGACCCAGTACTTC
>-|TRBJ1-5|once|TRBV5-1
CASSLDSFNQPQHF
TGCGCCAGCAGCTTAGACAGCTTCAATCAGCCCCAGCATTTT
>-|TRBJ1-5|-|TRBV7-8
CASSLLRGSQPQHF
TGTGCCAGCAGCTTACTCCGAGGTAGTCAGCCCCAGCATTTT
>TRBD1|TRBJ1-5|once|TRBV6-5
CASRSTGTQPQHF
TGTGCCAGCAGATCGACAGGGACTCAGCCCCAGCATTTT
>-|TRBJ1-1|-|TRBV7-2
CASSTTGITEAFF
TGTGCCAGCAGCACAACAGGGATTACTGAAGCTTTCTTT
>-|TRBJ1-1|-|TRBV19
CASTQGRGRNTEAFF
TGTGCCAGTACCCAAGGACGAGGGAGGAACACTGAAGCTTTCTTT
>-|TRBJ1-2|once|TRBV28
CASSLTGLHYGYTF
TGTGCCAGCAGTTTAACCGGGTTACACTATGGCTACACCTTC
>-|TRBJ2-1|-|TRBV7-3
CASSLTVGYNEQFF
TGTGCCAGCAGCTTAACGGTCGGTTACAATGAGCAGTTCTTC